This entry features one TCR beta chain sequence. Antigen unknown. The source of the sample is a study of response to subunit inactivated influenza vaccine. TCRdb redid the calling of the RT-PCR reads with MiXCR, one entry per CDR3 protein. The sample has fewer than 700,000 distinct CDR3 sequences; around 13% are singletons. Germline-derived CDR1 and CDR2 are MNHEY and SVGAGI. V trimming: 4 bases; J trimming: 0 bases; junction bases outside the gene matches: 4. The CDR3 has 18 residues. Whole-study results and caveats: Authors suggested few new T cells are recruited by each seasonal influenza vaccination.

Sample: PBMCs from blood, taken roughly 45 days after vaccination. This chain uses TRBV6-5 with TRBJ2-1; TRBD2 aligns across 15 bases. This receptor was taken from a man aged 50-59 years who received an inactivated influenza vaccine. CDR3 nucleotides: TGTGCCAGCAGTTTCGGACTAGCGGGGGGGAGCTCCTACAATGAGCAGTTCTTC. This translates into CASSFGLAGGSSYNEQFF.